The 25 T cell receptor beta chains reported below all come from one sample, sequenced in a study of T-cell memory formation after mild COVID-19. TCRdb independently ran MiXCR on the 5' RACE reads; one entry per CDR3 protein. The repertoire holds over 120,000 distinct CDR3 sequences, with almost 25% as singletons. Sequencing used PBMCs or a T cell subset sorted from them (not recorded which). These receptors were obtained from an adult woman who had mild COVID-19 (a few samples of this study predate the infection). Cell type and time point are not known.

This chain connects TRBV4-3 to TRBJ2-7; D gene uncertain. The CDR3 is made up of 15 amino acids. V lost 0 bases, J lost 4 bases, and 13 bases lay in between. Germline V gene lookup returns CDR1 LGHNA and CDR2 YSLEER. CDR3 sequence: CASSQDLRLGYEQYF. CDR3 nucleotides: TGCGCCAGCAGCCAAGATCTCAGGTTAGGTTACGAGCAGTACTTC.

The rearrangement links TRBV12-3 or TRBV12-4 to TRBJ2-7, with 7 bases aligning to TRBD2. The CDR3 runs 15 residues. V was pared by 6 bases and J by 4 bases, with 12 bases of the junction left unmatched. The CDR3 DNA is TGTGCCAGCAGCCCAAGGTCTAGCGGAAGTTACGAGCAGTACTTC. It encodes CASSPRSSGSYEQYF.

J is TRBJ1-4 and V is TRBV4-1, with D possibly matching TRBD1 (5 bases). Germline V gives CDR1 MGHRA, CDR2 YSYEKL. CDR3 size: 16 residues. V lost 7 bases and J 0 bases, leaving 15 bases between the germline ends. CDR3 nucleotide sequence: TGCGCCAGCATGCGTACCACGGGACCAACTAATGAAAAACTGTTTTTT. Translating it yields CASMRTTGPTNEKLFF.

This clonotype has just one count. The chain recombines TRBV29-1 with TRBJ1-2; 9 nucleotides line up with TRBD1. CDR3 length equals 13 residues. With 6 bases clipped from V and 1 base from J, the junction kept 3 bases outside the gene matches. The V gene's germline CDR1 is SQVTM and CDR2 ANQGSEA. DNA of the CDR3: TGCAGCGTCACAGGGGGCGTTAACTATGGCTACACCTTC. Amino acids: CSVTGGVNYGYTF.

A few counts support this clonotype. The V and J genes are TRBV30 and TRBJ2-7; D not certain. The CDR3 extends over 14 amino acids. V was clipped by 0 bases and J by 4 bases, with 13 bases between them. CDR1 and CDR2 from the germline V gene are GTSNPN and SVGIG (reference sequence). The CDR3 DNA is TGTGCCTGGAGTGTAAAGGGCTTGGGATACGAGCAGTACTTC. It specifies CAWSVKGLGYEQYF.

The chain joins TRBV27 to TRBJ2-1, with 7 bases matching TRBD1. J lost 7 bases, V lost 2 bases, and 8 bases had no gene match. The CDR3 runs to 15 residues. Germline CDR1 reads MNHEY; CDR2 reads SMNVEV (reference sequence). The CDR3 sequence is CASSLGTGVGNEQFF. The CDR3 DNA reads as TGTGCCAGCAGTTTAGGTACAGGGGTTGGGAATGAGCAGTTCTTC.

The count of this clonotype is one. V gene TRBV18 combines with J gene TRBJ1-5; 8 nucleotides match TRBD1. CDR1 and CDR2 (germline): KGHSH, LQKENI. There are 16 residues in the CDR3. Losses at the gene ends were 2 bases for V and 1 base for J; bases not matched to a gene: 4. For the CDR3, the DNA is TGTGCCAGCTCACCATTGGACAGGGACAGCAATCAGCCCCAGCATTTT. It translates to CASSPLDRDSNQPQHF.

V gene TRBV24-1 combines with J gene TRBJ2-1, with D unclear. Germline CDR1 reads KGHDR; CDR2 reads SFDVKD. The CDR3 is 12 amino acids. V was trimmed by 4 bases and J by 8 bases, leaving 8 bases between them. CDR3 protein: CATSDPPDEQFF. Written as DNA, the CDR3 is TGTGCCACCAGTGACCCCCCGGATGAGCAGTTCTTC.

The V and J genes are TRBV6-2 or TRBV6-3 and TRBJ2-7; D remains ambiguous. V gave up 8 bases and J gave up 3 bases, with 14 bases separating them. The CDR3 totals 13 residues. Germline V gene data show CDR1 as MNHEY and CDR2 as SVGEGT. CDR3 in amino acids: CASGLAPHYEQYF. In DNA form, the CDR3 reads TGTGCCAGCGGTCTCGCACCCCACTACGAGCAGTACTTC.

There are a few counts of this clonotype. The chain links TRBV5-1 to TRBJ2-7, with 7 bases lining up with TRBD2. Germline CDR1 and CDR2: SGHRS and YFSETQ. The CDR3 runs to 15 residues. V shed 0 bases and J 3 bases; nucleotides not matched to a gene: 6. CDR3 DNA sequence: TGCGCCAGCAGCTTGGATCCCGGGAGGCACTACGAGCAGTACTTC. Amino acid sequence: CASSLDPGRHYEQYF.

The rearrangement uses TRBV4-1 and TRBJ2-3, with D perhaps matching TRBD1 or TRBD2 (6 bases each). With 3 bases removed from V and 4 bases from J, the gap between germline ends came to 11 bases. Germline CDR1 reads MGHRA; CDR2 reads YSYEKL. This CDR3 has 14 amino acids. The CDR3 sequence: CASSQWGAPDTQYF. In nucleotides, the CDR3 is TGCGCCAGCAGCCAGTGGGGGGCACCAGATACGCAGTATTTT.

A few counts support this clonotype. The chain carries TRBV19 and TRBJ2-1, with 12 bases aligning to TRBD2. V shed 6 bases, J shed 8 bases, and the junction held 5 bases outside the gene matches. The germline CDR1 and CDR2 sequences are LNHDA and SQIVND (reference sequence). The CDR3 is made up of 14 amino acids. This CDR3 reads CASSAGLAGDEQFF. The CDR3 bases are TGTGCCAGTAGCGCGGGACTAGCGGGCGATGAGCAGTTCTTC.

This clonotype was picked up a small number of times. The V call is TRBV7-9, the J call TRBJ2-7; 12 positions match TRBD2. CDR3 length equals 17 residues. J was trimmed by 3 bases and V by 5 bases; bases with no gene match: 11. Germline V gene data show CDR1 as SEHNR and CDR2 as FQNEAQ (reference sequence). The CDR3 DNA is TGTGCCAGCAGCCCGGTTCTAGCGGGAGGGATCAACTACGAGCAGTACTTC. This codes for CASSPVLAGGINYEQYF. Together with reference TRBV7-9 and TRBJ2-7, the CDR3 gives the full variable domain: DTGVSQNPRHKITKRGQNVTFRCDPISEHNRLYWYRQTLGQGPEFLTYFQNEAQLEKSRLLSDRFSAERPKGSFSTLEIQRTEQGDSAMYLCASSPVLAGGINYEQYFGPGTRLTVT.

This clonotype was seen more than once but under ten times. This chain links TRBV7-9 with TRBJ2-7, with TRBD1 identical over 9 bases. V was clipped by 5 bases and J by 4 bases; unmatched bases: 9. The V gene's germline CDR1 is SEHNR and CDR2 FQNEAQ (reference sequence). The length of the CDR3 is 15 residues. The chain's CDR3 is CASSLSWDREYEQYF. The DNA for the CDR3 is TGTGCCAGCAGCCTCAGCTGGGACAGGGAGTACGAGCAGTACTTC.

The chain's CDR3 is CASSGNGGRQETQYF. The CDR3 DNA is TGCGCCAGCAGCGGAAATGGAGGGCGGCAAGAGACCCAGTACTTC. V is TRBV5-1 and J is TRBJ2-5, with D possibly TRBD2 on 6 matching bases. The CDR3 has 15 residues. Germline V gene sequence: CDR1 SGHRS, CDR2 YFSETQ. The V and J ends lost 4 bases and 2 bases respectively, with 15 bases between them.

The genes are TRBV7-2 and TRBJ2-7; the match to TRBD1 covers 8 bases. Germline trimming cut 3 bases from V and 3 bases from J; bases unmatched to any gene: 1. The CDR3 runs 13 residues. Germline CDR1 SGHTA, CDR2 FQGNSA. The CDR3 nucleotides read TGTGCCAGCAGCTTCGACAGGGGCTACGAGCAGTACTTC. Protein product: CASSFDRGYEQYF.

This clonotype was observed a handful of times. This chain connects TRBV12-3 or TRBV12-4 to TRBJ2-5, with 16 bases that match TRBD2. The ends lost 6 bases at V and 1 base at J; junction bases unmatched: 5. The CDR3 totals 17 residues. The CDR3 reads CASSRGLAGGFQETQYF. CDR3 bases: TGTGCCAGCAGCCGGGGACTAGCGGGAGGGTTCCAAGAGACCCAGTACTTC.

This chain joins TRBV6-5 and TRBJ2-1; D remains unclear. V lost 2 bases and J lost 0, with 8 bases in between. This CDR3 has 15 amino acids. Germline CDR1 reads MNHEY; CDR2 reads SVGAGI. CDR3 residues: CASSYGQSSYNEQFF. The CDR3 DNA reads as TGTGCCAGCAGTTACGGCCAGAGCTCCTACAATGAGCAGTTCTTC.

This clonotype turned up a few times. The genes are TRBV9 and TRBJ2-1, with 7 bases aligning to TRBD2. V lost 4 bases to trimming and J lost 10 bases; unmatched junction nucleotides: 20. The CDR3 spans 17 residues. Germline V gives CDR1 SGDLS, CDR2 YYNGEE. The CDR3 reads CASSPSPRPSGLGEQFF. As DNA, the CDR3 is TGTGCCAGCAGCCCCTCCCCCCGGCCTAGCGGATTAGGAGAGCAGTTCTTC.

The chain employs TRBV5-6 and TRBJ1-2; 7 positions agree with TRBD1. This CDR3 spans 16 amino acids. Germline V gives CDR1 SGHDT, CDR2 YYEEEE. V was pared by 4 bases and J by 0 bases, with 9 bases of the junction left unmatched. This CDR3 is CASSTIQGDPNYGYTF. The CDR3 bases are TGTGCCAGCAGCACCATTCAGGGGGACCCTAACTATGGCTACACCTTC.

The chain is built from TRBV20-1 and TRBJ2-7; D may be TRBD2 (5 bases). The V gene's germline CDR1 is DFQATT and CDR2 SNEGSKA (reference sequence). V gave up 6 bases and J gave up 2 bases, with 20 bases separating them. This CDR3 region has 15 residues. The CDR3 loop is CSAPTTRGPAYEQYF. The CDR3 DNA is TGCAGTGCCCCCACAACCCGGGGTCCCGCCTACGAGCAGTACTTC.

The sample holds a few counts of this clonotype. This rearrangement joins TRBV3-1 to TRBJ2-7, with TRBD1 as a possible D gene (6 bases). Per germline, CDR1 LGHDT and CDR2 YNNKEL (reference sequence). The CDR3 consists of 15 residues. V lost 4 bases, J lost 3 bases, and 16 bases lay in between. The CDR3 DNA follows: TGTGCCAGCAGCCCCTTCTCAACAGGGTTCTACGAGCAGTACTTC. It encodes CASSPFSTGFYEQYF.

This chain links TRBV6-5 with TRBJ1-3; D might be TRBD1 (6 bases). Germline-derived CDR1 and CDR2 are MNHEY and SVGAGI. This CDR3 is 15 amino acids long. Trimming shortened V by 6 bases and J by 1 base, and 13 bases separated the two germline ends. The chain's CDR3 is CASSTGSMSGNTIYF. In DNA form, the CDR3 reads TGTGCCAGCAGCACAGGGTCTATGTCTGGAAACACCATATATTTT.

The rearrangement uses TRBV7-8 and TRBJ2-3; 7 positions match TRBD2. The CDR3 length is 15 residues. Germline V gives CDR1 SGHVS, CDR2 FQNEAQ. The V gene end was trimmed by 2 bases and the J gene end by 2 bases; junction bases not matched to a gene: 4. DNA of the CDR3: TGTGCCAGCAGCTTATTTCTAGCGGCCACAGATACGCAGTATTTT. This encodes CASSLFLAATDTQYF.

CDR3 sequence: CASNRVGEEELFF. CDR3 coding DNA: TGTGCCAGCAACAGGGTAGGCGAGGAGGAGCTGTTTTTT. The V gene is TRBV14, the J gene TRBJ2-2, with D perhaps matching TRBD1 (6 bases). Per the germline V gene, CDR1 is SGHDN and CDR2 is FVKESK. CDR3 length equals 13 residues. V shed 7 bases and J shed 10 bases, with 16 bases lying between them.